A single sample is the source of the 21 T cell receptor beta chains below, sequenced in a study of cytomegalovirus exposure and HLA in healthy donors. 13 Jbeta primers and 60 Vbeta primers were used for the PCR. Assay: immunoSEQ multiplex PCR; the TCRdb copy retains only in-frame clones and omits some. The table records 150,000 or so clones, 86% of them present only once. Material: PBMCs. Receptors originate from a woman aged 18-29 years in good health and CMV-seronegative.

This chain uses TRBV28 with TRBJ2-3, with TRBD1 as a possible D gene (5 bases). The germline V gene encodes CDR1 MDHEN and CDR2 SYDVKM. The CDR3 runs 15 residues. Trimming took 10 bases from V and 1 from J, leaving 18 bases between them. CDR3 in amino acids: CATATGVTGTDTQYF. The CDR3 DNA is TGTGCCACCGCAACAGGAGTGACTGGCACAGATACGCAGTATTTT.

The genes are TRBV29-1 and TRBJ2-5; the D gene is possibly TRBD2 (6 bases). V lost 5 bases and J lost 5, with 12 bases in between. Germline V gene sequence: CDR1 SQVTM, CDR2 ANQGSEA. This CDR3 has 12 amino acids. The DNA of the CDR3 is TGCAGCGTTACCGGGACTGGCGAGACCCAGTACTTC. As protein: CSVTGTGETQYF.

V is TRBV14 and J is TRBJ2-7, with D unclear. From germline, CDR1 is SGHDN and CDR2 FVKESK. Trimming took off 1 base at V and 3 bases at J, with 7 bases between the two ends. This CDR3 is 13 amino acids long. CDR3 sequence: CASSQGFSYEQYF. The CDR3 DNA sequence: TGTGCCAGCAGCCAAGGCTTCAGCTACGAGCAGTACTTC.

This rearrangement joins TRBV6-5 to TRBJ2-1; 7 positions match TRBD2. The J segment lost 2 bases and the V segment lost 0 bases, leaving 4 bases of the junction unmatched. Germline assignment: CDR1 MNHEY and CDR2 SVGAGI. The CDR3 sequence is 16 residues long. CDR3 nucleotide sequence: TGTGCCAGCAGTTACTCCAGCGGGGAGACCTACAATGAGCAGTTCTTC. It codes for CASSYSSGETYNEQFF.

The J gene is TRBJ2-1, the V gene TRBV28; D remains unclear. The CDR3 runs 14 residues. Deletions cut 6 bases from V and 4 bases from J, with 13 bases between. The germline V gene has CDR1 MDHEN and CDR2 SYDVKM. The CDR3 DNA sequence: TGTGCCAGCAGGGGTAGCCTATTGTACAATGAGCAGTTCTTC. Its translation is CASRGSLLYNEQFF. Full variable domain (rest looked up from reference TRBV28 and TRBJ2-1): DVKVTQSSRYLVKRTGEKVFLECVQDMDHENMFWYRQDPGLGLRLIYFSYDVKMKEKGDIPEGYSVSREKKERFSLILESASTNQTSMYLCASRGSLLYNEQFFGPGTRLTVL.

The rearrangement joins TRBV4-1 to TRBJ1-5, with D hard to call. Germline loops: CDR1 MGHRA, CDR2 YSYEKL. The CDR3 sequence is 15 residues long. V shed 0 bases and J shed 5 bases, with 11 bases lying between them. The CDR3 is CASSQEAGFYQPQHF. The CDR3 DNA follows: TGCGCCAGCAGCCAAGAAGCGGGGTTTTATCAGCCCCAGCATTTT.

DNA of the CDR3: TGCGCCAGCAGCTTGGGGCAGGGGCTAAGTTGGGGTGAGCAGTACTTC. This encodes CASSLGQGLSWGEQYF. The J gene is TRBJ2-7, the V gene TRBV5-1; D possibly corresponds to TRBD1 (6 bases). CDR3 length: 16 residues. V shed 0 bases and J shed 7 bases, with 20 bases lying between them. Germline V gene sequence: CDR1 SGHRS, CDR2 YFSETQ.

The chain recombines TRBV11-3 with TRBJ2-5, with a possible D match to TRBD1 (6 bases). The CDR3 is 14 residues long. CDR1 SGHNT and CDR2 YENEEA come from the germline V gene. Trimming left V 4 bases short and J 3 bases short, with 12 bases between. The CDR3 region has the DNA TGTGCCAGCAGCTCCCCAGGGGTCGAAGAGACCCAGTACTTC. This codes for CASSSPGVEETQYF.

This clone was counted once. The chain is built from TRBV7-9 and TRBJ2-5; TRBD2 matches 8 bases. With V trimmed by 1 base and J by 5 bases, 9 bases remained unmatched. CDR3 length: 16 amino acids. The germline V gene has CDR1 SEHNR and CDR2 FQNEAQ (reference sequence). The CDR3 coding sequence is TGTGCCAGCAGCTTAGGAGCGGGAGAACTGAGGGAGACCCAGTACTTC. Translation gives CASSLGAGELRETQYF.

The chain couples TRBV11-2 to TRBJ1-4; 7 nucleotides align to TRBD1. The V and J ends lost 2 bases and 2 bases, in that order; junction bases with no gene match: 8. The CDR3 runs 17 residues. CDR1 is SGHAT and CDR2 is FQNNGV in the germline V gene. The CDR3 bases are TGTGCCAGCAGCTTATATTTCCGACAGGGTACTAATGAAAAACTGTTTTTT. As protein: CASSLYFRQGTNEKLFF.

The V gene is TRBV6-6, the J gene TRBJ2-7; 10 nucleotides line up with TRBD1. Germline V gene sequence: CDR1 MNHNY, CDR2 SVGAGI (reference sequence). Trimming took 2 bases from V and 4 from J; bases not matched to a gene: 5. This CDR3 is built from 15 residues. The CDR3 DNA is TGTGCCAGCAGTTACCCTGACAGGGGGCAGTACGAGCAGTACTTC. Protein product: CASSYPDRGQYEQYF.

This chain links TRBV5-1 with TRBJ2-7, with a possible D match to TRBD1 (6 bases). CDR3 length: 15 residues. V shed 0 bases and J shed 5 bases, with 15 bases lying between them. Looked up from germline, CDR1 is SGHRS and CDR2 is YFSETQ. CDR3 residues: CASSLDRGMGDEQYF. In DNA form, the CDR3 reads TGCGCCAGCAGCTTGGATAGGGGGATGGGGGACGAGCAGTACTTC.

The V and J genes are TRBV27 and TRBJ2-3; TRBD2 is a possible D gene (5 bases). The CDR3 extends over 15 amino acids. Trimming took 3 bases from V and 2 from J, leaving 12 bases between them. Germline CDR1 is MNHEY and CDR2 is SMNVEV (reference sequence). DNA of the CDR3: TGTGCCAGCAGTTTGCAGTGGGGAGACACAGATACGCAGTATTTT. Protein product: CASSLQWGDTDTQYF.

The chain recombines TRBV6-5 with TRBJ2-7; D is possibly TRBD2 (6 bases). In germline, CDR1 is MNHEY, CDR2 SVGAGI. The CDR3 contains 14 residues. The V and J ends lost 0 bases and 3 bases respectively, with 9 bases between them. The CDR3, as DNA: TGTGCCAGCAGTTACTCGGGACTGGGCTACGAGCAGTACTTC. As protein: CASSYSGLGYEQYF.

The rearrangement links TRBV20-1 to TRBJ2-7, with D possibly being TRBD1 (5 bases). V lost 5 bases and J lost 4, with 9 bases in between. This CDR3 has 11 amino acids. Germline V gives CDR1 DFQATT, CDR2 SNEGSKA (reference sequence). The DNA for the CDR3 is TGCAGTGCTCTCAGGGATTACGAGCAGTACTTC. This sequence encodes CSALRDYEQYF.

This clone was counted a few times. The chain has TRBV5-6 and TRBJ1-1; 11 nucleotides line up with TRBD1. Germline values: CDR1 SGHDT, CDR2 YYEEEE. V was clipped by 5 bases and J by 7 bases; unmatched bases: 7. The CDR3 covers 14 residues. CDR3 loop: CASRYTGTGGEAFF. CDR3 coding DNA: TGTGCCAGCAGGTATACCGGGACAGGGGGTGAAGCTTTCTTT. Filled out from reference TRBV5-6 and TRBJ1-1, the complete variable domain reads DAGVTQSPTHLIKTRGQQVTLRCSPKSGHDTVSWYQQALGQGPQFIFQYYEEEERQRGNFPDRFSGHQFPNYSSELNVNALLLGDSALYLCASRYTGTGGEAFFGQGTRLTVV.

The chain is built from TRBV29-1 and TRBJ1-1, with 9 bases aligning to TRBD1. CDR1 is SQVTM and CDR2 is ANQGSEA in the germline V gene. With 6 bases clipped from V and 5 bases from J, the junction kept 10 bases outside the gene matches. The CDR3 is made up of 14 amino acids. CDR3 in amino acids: CSVRVTGGYTEAFF. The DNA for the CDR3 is TGCAGCGTCCGAGTGACAGGGGGTTATACTGAAGCTTTCTTT.

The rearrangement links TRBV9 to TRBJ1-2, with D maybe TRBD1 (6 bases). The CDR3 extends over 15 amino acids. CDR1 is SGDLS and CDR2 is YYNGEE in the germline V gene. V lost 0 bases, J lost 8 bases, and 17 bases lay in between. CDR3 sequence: CASSVGPPAGEGYTF. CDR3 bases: TGTGCCAGCAGCGTAGGACCCCCTGCAGGGGAAGGCTACACCTTC.

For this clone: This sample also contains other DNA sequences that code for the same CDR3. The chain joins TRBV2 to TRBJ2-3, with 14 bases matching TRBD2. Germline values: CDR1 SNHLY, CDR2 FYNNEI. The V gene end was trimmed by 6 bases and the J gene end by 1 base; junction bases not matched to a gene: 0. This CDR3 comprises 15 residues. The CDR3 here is CASRGLAGGTDTQYF. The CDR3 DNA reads TGTGCCAGCAGGGGACTAGCGGGGGGCACAGATACGCAGTATTTT.

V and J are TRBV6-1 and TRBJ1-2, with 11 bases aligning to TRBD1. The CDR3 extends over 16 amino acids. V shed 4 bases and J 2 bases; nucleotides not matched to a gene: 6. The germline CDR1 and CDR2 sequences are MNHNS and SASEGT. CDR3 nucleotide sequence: TGTGCCAGCAGTGGCGTCCGGGACAGGGGGAACTATGGCTACACCTTC. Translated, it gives CASSGVRDRGNYGYTF.

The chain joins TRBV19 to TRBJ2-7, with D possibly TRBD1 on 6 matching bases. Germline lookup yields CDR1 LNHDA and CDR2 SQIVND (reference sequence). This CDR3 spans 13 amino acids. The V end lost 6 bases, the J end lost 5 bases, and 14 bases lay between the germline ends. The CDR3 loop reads CASSLQGTHEQYF. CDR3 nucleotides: TGTGCCAGTAGCCTACAGGGTACTCACGAGCAGTACTTC.